Shown below are 23 T cell receptor beta chains from a single sample sequenced in a study of T-cell reconstitution after alpha-beta-depleted transplantation in children. The TCRbeta library incorporated unique molecular identifiers. TCRdb recomputed calls from the PCR reads with MiXCR, one row per CDR3 protein. The table includes roughly 200,000 distinct CDR3 sequences, about 6.4% detected once. The sequencing used PBMCs from the stem cell graft donor, collected from the stem cell graft. These receptors were taken from a human donor who donated a stem cell graft to a child with Wiskott-Aldrich syndrome.

This clonotype was counted ten times or more. The chain uses TRBV10-3 and TRBJ2-1, with 10 nucleotides matching TRBD1. Trimming cost V 4 bases and J 3 bases; bases outside gene matches: 3. The CDR3 is made up of 15 amino acids. In germline, CDR1 is ENHRY, CDR2 SYGVKD. Here the CDR3 reads CAISGGQGGYNEQFF. The CDR3 region has the DNA TGTGCCATCAGTGGAGGACAGGGGGGCTACAATGAGCAGTTCTTC.

This clonotype was found many times. The chain couples TRBV9 to TRBJ1-5; 8 positions match TRBD1. CDR3 length: 15 residues. V dropped 0 bases and J dropped 4; count of bases not matched to a gene: 3. Germline V CDR1 and CDR2: SGDLS, YYNGEE. The CDR3 is CASSVGTGNNQPQHF. CDR3 nucleotide sequence: TGTGCCAGCAGCGTAGGGACAGGGAATAATCAGCCCCAGCATTTT.

This clonotype has at least ten counts. This rearrangement joins TRBV11-1 to TRBJ2-1, with 9 bases that match TRBD2. Germline loops: CDR1 SGHAT, CDR2 FQDESV (reference sequence). V lost 5 bases, J lost 3 bases, and 5 bases stayed unmatched. This CDR3 has 15 residues. For the CDR3, the DNA is TGTGCCAGCAGCAAATCTAGCGGGGTCTACAATGAGCAGTTCTTC. Amino acid sequence: CASSKSSGVYNEQFF.

There are a few counts of this clonotype. V usage is TRBV5-1 and J usage is TRBJ2-7, with 12 bases that match TRBD1. The CDR3 is made up of 18 amino acids. The germline CDR1 and CDR2 sequences are SGHRS and YFSETQ. J gave up 4 bases and V 1 base, and 12 bases lay outside the gene matches. CDR3 DNA: TGCGCCAGCAGCTTGCCCGGGACAGGGGGCGCGGGGTTGTACGAGCAGTACTTC. Protein sequence: CASSLPGTGGAGLYEQYF.

Many counts were recorded for this clonotype. The chain couples TRBV5-1 to TRBJ2-1, with TRBD2 as a possible D gene (6 bases). CDR1 is SGHRS and CDR2 is YFSETQ in the germline V gene. CDR3 size: 12 residues. Trimming stripped 7 bases from V and 4 bases from J, with 9 bases between. The CDR3 DNA reads as TGCGCCAGCTTCGGGGGTTACAATGAGCAGTTCTTC. Translated: CASFGGYNEQFF. Drawing the rest from reference TRBV5-1 and TRBJ2-1, the complete variable domain is KAGVTQTPRYLIKTRGQQVTLSCSPISGHRSVSWYQQTPGQGLQFLFEYFSETQRNKGNFPGRFSGRQFSNSRSEMNVSTLELGDSALYLCASFGGYNEQFFGPGTRLTVL.

There are a few counts of this clonotype. V and J are TRBV27 and TRBJ1-2; D remains ambiguous. From germline, CDR1 is MNHEY and CDR2 SMNVEV (reference sequence). V dropped 6 bases and J dropped 4 bases, with 12 bases sitting between them. This CDR3 contains 13 residues. CDR3: CASSPRISYGYTF. Written as DNA, the CDR3 is TGTGCCAGCAGCCCAAGAATCAGCTATGGCTACACCTTC.

This clonotype was recorded at least ten times. The chain is built from TRBV28 and TRBJ2-1; possibly TRBD2 for D (8 bases). Germline V lookup: CDR1 MDHEN, CDR2 SYDVKM. The V gene lost 6 bases and the J gene lost 0 bases, with 18 bases spanning the gap. The CDR3 is made up of 17 amino acids. CDR3 residues: CASSLSGGQPSYNEQFF. The CDR3 DNA reads as TGTGCCAGCAGCCTCAGCGGGGGACAGCCCTCCTACAATGAGCAGTTCTTC.

This clonotype was counted ten times or more. The rearrangement joins TRBV20-1 to TRBJ2-2; 8 nucleotides match TRBD1. The CDR3 spans 14 residues. The V gene's germline CDR1 is DFQATT and CDR2 SNEGSKA (reference sequence). V was clipped by 3 bases and J by 2 bases; unmatched bases: 2. The CDR3 reads CSARAGGNTGELFF. The CDR3 nucleotides read TGCAGTGCTAGGGCAGGGGGCAACACCGGGGAGCTGTTTTTT.

This clonotype appeared many times. J is TRBJ1-1 and V is TRBV7-9, with TRBD1 identical over 8 bases. The junction had 7 bases not matched to a gene; V was cut back by 3 bases and J by 4 bases. Germline-derived CDR1 and CDR2 are SEHNR and FQNEAQ (reference sequence). CDR3 length equals 15 residues. The CDR3 here is CASSLTGVRVTEAFF. Here the CDR3 DNA reads TGTGCCAGCAGCTTGACAGGGGTTCGGGTCACTGAAGCTTTCTTT.

This clonotype was observed at least ten times. For the CDR3, the DNA is TGTGCCAGCAGTTCGAGTACCGGGGGCTACACCTTC. The encoded protein is CASSSSTGGYTF. The chain employs TRBV12-3 or TRBV12-4 and TRBJ1-2; D unresolved. This CDR3 spans 12 amino acids. Trimming cost V 4 bases and J 8 bases, with 11 bases left between them.

Ten or more counts support this clonotype. This chain uses TRBV10-3 with TRBJ2-5, with 11 bases matching TRBD2. Germline-derived CDR1 and CDR2 are ENHRY and SYGVKD. V lost 0 bases, J lost 2 bases, and 2 bases stayed unmatched. The CDR3 contains 16 residues. The CDR3 loop reads CAISESGLAVQETQYF. The CDR3 DNA reads TGTGCCATCAGTGAGTCGGGACTAGCGGTACAAGAGACCCAGTACTTC.

The table lists this clonotype with many counts. The chain uses TRBV20-1 and TRBJ2-1, with 12 positions matching TRBD2. The V segment lost 0 bases and the J segment 5 bases; nucleotides outside the gene matches: 14. CDR1 is DFQATT and CDR2 is SNEGSKA in the germline V gene (reference sequence). The CDR3 contains 19 residues. For the CDR3, the DNA is TGCAGTGCTAGAGAGAGACTGGCGCTAGCGGGAGGGCGGGACAATGAGCAGTTCTTC. It codes for CSARERLALAGGRDNEQFF.

This clonotype came up many times. V is TRBV12-3 or TRBV12-4 and J is TRBJ2-7; D may be TRBD1 (5 bases). The CDR3 is 15 residues long. V dropped 3 bases and J dropped 4 bases, with 16 bases sitting between them. The CDR3, as DNA: TGTGCCAGCAGTTTCTTGGACAAACCACTGTACGAGCAGTACTTC. Its translation: CASSFLDKPLYEQYF.

A remark on this clonotype: The junction departs from germline at one end; a sequencing error may be responsible. This rearrangement joins TRBV11-3 to TRBJ2-2; D is ambiguous. Germline CDR1 reads SGHNT; CDR2 reads YENEEA. The CDR3 length is 13 residues. The DNA of the CDR3 is TGTGACAGCAGCTTAGTCGTAACCGGGGAGCTGTTTTTT. As protein: CDSSLVVTGELFF.

This clonotype was found many times. The chain links TRBV10-3 to TRBJ2-1, with TRBD2 identical over 11 bases. Germline V gives CDR1 ENHRY, CDR2 SYGVKD. The CDR3 loop spans 16 amino acids. The V and J ends lost 5 bases and 7 bases, in that order; junction bases with no gene match: 10. CDR3 residues: CAISPRIAGGDNEQFF. The CDR3 DNA reads TGTGCCATCAGTCCCCGTATAGCGGGGGGGGATAATGAGCAGTTCTTC.

Many counts were recorded for this clonotype. V usage is TRBV9 and J usage is TRBJ2-1; 7 positions match TRBD2. CDR1 and CDR2 from the germline V gene are SGDLS and YYNGEE. This CDR3 has 13 amino acids. Trimming took 2 bases from V and 8 from J; bases not matched to a gene: 4. CDR3 loop: CASSVGLVHEQFF. The CDR3 nucleotides read TGTGCCAGCAGCGTCGGACTAGTCCATGAGCAGTTCTTC.

This clonotype was counted only a few times. The chain recombines TRBV5-1 with TRBJ1-1, with TRBD1 matching over 9 bases. This CDR3 has 15 amino acids. The V and J ends lost 4 bases and 3 bases, in that order; junction bases with no gene match: 7. Germline CDR1 is SGHRS and CDR2 is YFSETQ. This CDR3 reads CASSAGGQGYTEAFF. The CDR3 region has the DNA TGCGCCAGCAGCGCGGGAGGACAGGGGTACACTGAAGCTTTCTTT.

This clonotype was counted at least ten times. The V gene is TRBV7-2, the J gene TRBJ2-1, with D perhaps assigned TRBD1 or TRBD2 (6 bases each). Germline assignment: CDR1 SGHTA and CDR2 FQGNSA. The length of the CDR3 is 13 residues. Trimming stripped 4 bases from V and 10 bases from J, with 14 bases between. The CDR3 DNA reads as TGTGCCAGCAGCTCTCAGGGGAGCGGGGAGCAGTTCTTC. Amino acid sequence: CASSSQGSGEQFF. Supplemented by reference TRBV7-2 and TRBJ2-1, the full variable domain reads GAGVSQSPSNKVTEKGKDVELRCDPISGHTALYWYRQSLGQGLEFLIYFQGNSAPDKSGLPSDRFSAERTGGSVSTLTIQRTQQEDSAVYLCASSSQGSGEQFFGPGTRLTVL.

This clonotype was observed at least ten times. This chain's CDR3 is CASRKNPGQGTFF. The CDR3 region has the DNA TGTGCCAGCAGGAAGAACCCGGGACAGGGGACGTTCTTC. V is TRBV12-3 or TRBV12-4 and J is TRBJ2-1, with 10 bases lining up with TRBD1. The trim removed 6 bases at V and 15 bases at J, leaving 11 bases unmatched. This CDR3 has 13 amino acids.

This clonotype was picked up many times. Here the CDR3 DNA reads TGCGCCAGCAGCCTGACTAGCGGGGCGAACACCGGGGAGCTGTTTTTT. Amino acids: CASSLTSGANTGELFF. This sequence joins TRBV5-1 and TRBJ2-2; 11 nucleotides line up with TRBD2. V lost 4 bases and J lost 0; bases outside the gene matches: 2. This CDR3 contains 16 residues. Germline V gene sequence: CDR1 SGHRS, CDR2 YFSETQ.

This clonotype was counted at least ten times. The V call is TRBV29-1, the J call TRBJ2-7, with D unresolved. V shed 3 bases and J shed 7 bases, with 10 bases lying between them. The CDR3 totals 11 residues. Looked up from germline, CDR1 is SQVTM and CDR2 is ANQGSEA. The CDR3 nucleotides read TGCAGCGTTGAGGCCGGCAGTGAGCAGTACTTC. It is translated as CSVEAGSEQYF.

This chain connects TRBV5-4 to TRBJ1-1, with D uncertain. The germline V gene has CDR1 SGHNT and CDR2 YYREEE (reference sequence). This CDR3 contains 15 residues. V gave up 2 bases and J gave up 1 base, with 12 bases separating them. The CDR3 protein is CASSFRSSSNTEAFF. CDR3 in DNA: TGTGCCAGCAGCTTCCGTTCCTCCTCGAACACTGAAGCTTTCTTT.

This clonotype was observed many times. The rearrangement uses TRBV7-9 and TRBJ2-3; maybe TRBD1 (7 bases). The CDR3 loop spans 14 amino acids. Germline assignment: CDR1 SEHNR and CDR2 FQNEAQ (reference sequence). V was shortened by 0 bases and J by 4 bases, with 8 bases between the two germline ends. The CDR3 nucleotides are TGTGCCAGCAGCTTAGCCAGGGGGGCAGATACGCAGTATTTT. This codes for CASSLARGADTQYF.